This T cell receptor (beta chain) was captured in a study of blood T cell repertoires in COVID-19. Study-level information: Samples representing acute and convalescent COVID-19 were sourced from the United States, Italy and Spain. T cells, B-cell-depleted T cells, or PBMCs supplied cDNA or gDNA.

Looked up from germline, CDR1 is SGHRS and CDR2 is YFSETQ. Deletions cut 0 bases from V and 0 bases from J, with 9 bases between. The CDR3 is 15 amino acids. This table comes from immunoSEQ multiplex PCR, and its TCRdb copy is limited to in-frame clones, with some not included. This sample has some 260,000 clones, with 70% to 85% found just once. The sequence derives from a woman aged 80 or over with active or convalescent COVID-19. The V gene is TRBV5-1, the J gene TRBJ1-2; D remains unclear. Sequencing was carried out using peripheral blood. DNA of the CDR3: TGCGCCAGCAGCTTGGCTGCGGGAGCTAACTATGGCTACACCTTC. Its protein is CASSLAAGANYGYTF. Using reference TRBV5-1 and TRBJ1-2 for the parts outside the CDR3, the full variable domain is KAGVTQTPRYLIKTRGQQVTLSCSPISGHRSVSWYQQTPGQGLQFLFEYFSETQRNKGNFPGRFSGRQFSNSRSEMNVSTLELGDSALYLCASSLAAGANYGYTFGSGTRLTVV.